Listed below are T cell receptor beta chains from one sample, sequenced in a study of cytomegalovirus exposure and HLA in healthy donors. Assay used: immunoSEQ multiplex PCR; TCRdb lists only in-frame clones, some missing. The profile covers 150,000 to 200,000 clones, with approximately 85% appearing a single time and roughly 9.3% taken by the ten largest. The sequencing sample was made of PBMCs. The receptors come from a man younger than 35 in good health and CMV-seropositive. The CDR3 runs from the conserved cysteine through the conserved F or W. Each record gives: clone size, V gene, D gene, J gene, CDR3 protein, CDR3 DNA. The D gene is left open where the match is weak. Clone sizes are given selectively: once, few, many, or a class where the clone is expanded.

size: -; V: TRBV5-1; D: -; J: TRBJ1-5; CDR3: CASSLEGVDQPQHF; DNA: TGCGCCAGCAGCTTGGAAGGGGTAGATCAGCCCCAGCATTTT
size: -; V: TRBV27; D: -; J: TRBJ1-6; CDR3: CASSLSRGGPSSYNSPLHF; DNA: TGTGCCAGCAGTTTATCCCGGGGGGGGCCTAGCTCCTATAATTCACCCCTCCACTTT
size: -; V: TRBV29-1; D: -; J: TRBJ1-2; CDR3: CSVARGREGEDYGYTF; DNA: TGCAGCGTTGCCAGGGGCAGGGAGGGGGAGGACTATGGCTACACCTTC
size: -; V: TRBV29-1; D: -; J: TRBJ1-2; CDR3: CSVGWSYGYTF; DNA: TGCAGCGTTGGTTGGAGCTATGGCTACACCTTC
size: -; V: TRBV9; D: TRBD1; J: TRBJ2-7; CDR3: CASSVADAPGQGTYEQYF; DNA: TGTGCCAGCAGCGTAGCCGACGCTCCGGGACAGGGTACCTACGAGCAGTACTTC
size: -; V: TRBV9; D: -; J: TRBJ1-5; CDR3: CASSVQGSNQPQHF; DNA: TGTGCCAGCAGCGTCCAGGGTAGCAATCAGCCCCAGCATTTT
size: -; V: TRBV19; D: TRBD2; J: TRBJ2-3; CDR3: CASSRTPGGSTDTQYF; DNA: TGTGCCAGTAGTAGAACCCCGGGGGGGAGCACAGATACGCAGTATTTT
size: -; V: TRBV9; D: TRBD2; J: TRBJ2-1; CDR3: CASSVDRASGGFYEQFF; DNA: TGTGCCAGCAGCGTAGACCGGGCTAGCGGGGGGTTTTATGAGCAGTTCTTC
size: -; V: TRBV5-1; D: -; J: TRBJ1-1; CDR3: CASSVTQGPNTEAFF; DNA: TGCGCCAGCAGCGTGACACAGGGCCCGAACACTGAAGCTTTCTTT
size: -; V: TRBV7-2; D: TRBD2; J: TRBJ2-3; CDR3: CASSYRVAGLPDTQYF; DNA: TGTGCCAGCAGCTACCGGGTAGCGGGGCTCCCGGATACGCAGTATTTT
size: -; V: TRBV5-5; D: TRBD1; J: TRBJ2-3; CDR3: CASIVGTGGTSDTQYF; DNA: TGTGCCAGCATCGTCGGGACAGGAGGGACCTCAGATACGCAGTATTTT
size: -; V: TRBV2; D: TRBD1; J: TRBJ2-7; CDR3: CASSVTGGEGYEQYF; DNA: TGTGCCAGCAGTGTTACAGGGGGCGAGGGCTACGAGCAGTACTTC
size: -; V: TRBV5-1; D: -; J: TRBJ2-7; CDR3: CASSLETGPYEQYF; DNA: TGCGCCAGCAGCTTGGAGACAGGCCCCTACGAGCAGTACTTC
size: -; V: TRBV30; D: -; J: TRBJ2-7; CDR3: CAWSVRIGGYEQYF; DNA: TGTGCCTGGAGTGTACGAATAGGGGGATACGAGCAGTACTTC
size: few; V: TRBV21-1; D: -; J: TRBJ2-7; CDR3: CASSETGYEQYF; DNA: TGTGCCAGCAGCGAAACGGGGTACGAGCAGTACTTC
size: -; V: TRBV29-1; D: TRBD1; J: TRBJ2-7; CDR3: CSVEEVQGGVYEQYF; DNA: TGCAGCGTTGAAGAAGTCCAAGGGGGCGTCTACGAGCAGTACTTC
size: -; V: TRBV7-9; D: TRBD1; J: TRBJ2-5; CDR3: CASSSISTGKETQYF; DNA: TGTGCCAGCAGCTCTATATCGACAGGGAAAGAGACCCAGTACTTC
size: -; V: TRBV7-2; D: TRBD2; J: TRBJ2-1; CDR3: CASSRQSLAGDNEQFF; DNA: TGTGCCAGCAGCCGTCAGTCCCTAGCGGGGGACAATGAGCAGTTCTTC
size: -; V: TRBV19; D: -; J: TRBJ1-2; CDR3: CASTYRANYGYTF; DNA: TGTGCCAGTACCTACAGGGCTAACTATGGCTACACCTTC
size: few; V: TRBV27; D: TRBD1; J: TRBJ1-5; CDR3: CASSSEGAGNQPQHF; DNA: TGTGCCAGCAGCTCCGAGGGGGCAGGCAATCAGCCCCAGCATTTT
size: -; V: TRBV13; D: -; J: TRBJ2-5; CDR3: CASSLGLKETQYF; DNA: TGTGCCAGCAGCTTAGGCCTTAAAGAGACCCAGTACTTC
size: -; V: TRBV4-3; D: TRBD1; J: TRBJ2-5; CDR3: CASSLGTGREETQYF; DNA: TGCGCCAGCAGCCTCGGGACAGGGCGGGAAGAGACCCAGTACTTC
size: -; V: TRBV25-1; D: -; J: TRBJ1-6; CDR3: CASTPGPVSPLHF; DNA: TGTGCCAGCACCCCCGGTCCCGTCTCACCCCTCCACTTT
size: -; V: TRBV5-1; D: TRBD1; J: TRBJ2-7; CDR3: CASSLDTGGSPYEQYF; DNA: TGCGCCAGCAGCTTGGATACAGGGGGTAGCCCCTACGAGCAGTACTTC
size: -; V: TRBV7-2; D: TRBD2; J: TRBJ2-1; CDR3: CASSLHWGGSYNEQFF; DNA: TGTGCCAGCAGCTTACATTGGGGGGGCTCCTACAATGAGCAGTTCTTC
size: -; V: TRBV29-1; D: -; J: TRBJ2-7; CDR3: CSVSRSEEQYF; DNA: TGCAGCGTCTCCCGTAGTGAGGAGCAGTACTTC
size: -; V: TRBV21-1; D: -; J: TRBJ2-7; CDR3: CASSKGAEQYF; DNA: TGTGCCAGCAGCAAAGGGGCCGAGCAGTACTTC
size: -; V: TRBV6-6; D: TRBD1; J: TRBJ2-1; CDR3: CASNPNRGRYNEQFF; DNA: TGTGCCAGCAACCCGAACAGGGGGCGATACAATGAGCAGTTCTTC
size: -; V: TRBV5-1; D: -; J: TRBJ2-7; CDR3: CASSSEAYEQYF; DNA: TGCGCCAGCAGCTCCGAGGCCTACGAGCAGTACTTC
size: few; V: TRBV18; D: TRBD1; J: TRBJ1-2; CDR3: CASSPGQATGYGYTF; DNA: TGTGCCAGCTCACCGGGACAGGCGACGGGCTATGGCTACACCTTC
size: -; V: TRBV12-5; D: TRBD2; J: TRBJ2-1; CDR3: CASGLGTSGGWSSYNEQFF; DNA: TGTGCTAGTGGTTTGGGGACTAGCGGGGGGTGGAGCTCCTACAATGAGCAGTTCTTC
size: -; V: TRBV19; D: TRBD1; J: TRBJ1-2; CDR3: CASSARGLGYTF; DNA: TGTGCCAGTAGTGCCAGGGGGCTTGGCTACACCTTC
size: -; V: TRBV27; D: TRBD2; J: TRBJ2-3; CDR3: CASSLSLGLAGDTQYF; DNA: TGTGCCAGCAGTTTATCGCTAGGGCTAGCGGGCGATACGCAGTATTTT
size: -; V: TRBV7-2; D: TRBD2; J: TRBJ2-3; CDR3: CASSTISGGGTSTQYF; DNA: TGTGCCAGCAGCACCATCAGCGGGGGGGGTACTTCCACGCAGTATTTT
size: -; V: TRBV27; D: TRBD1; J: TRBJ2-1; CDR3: CASSTNNRQGPKNEQFF; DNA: TGTGCCAGCAGCACAAACAACCGACAGGGCCCGAAAAATGAGCAGTTCTTC
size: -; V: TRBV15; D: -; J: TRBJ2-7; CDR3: CATSISSSSYEQYF; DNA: TGTGCCACCAGCATTTCCTCTAGCTCCTACGAGCAGTACTTC
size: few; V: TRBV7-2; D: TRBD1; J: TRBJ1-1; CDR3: CASNFGGQGRTEAFF; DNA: TGTGCCAGCAACTTCGGCGGACAGGGGAGGACTGAAGCTTTCTTT
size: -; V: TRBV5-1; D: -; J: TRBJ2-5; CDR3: CASSAREETQYF; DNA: TGCGCCAGCAGCGCAAGAGAGGAGACCCAGTACTTC
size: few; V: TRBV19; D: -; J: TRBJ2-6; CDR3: CASSPMGQTGANVLTF; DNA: TGTGCCAGTTCGCCTATGGGGCAGACTGGGGCCAACGTCCTGACTTTC
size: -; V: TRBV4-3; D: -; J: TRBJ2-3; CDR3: CASSQGTFTGLLTDTQYF; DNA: TGCGCCAGCAGCCAGGGGACCTTCACGGGACTCCTCACAGATACGCAGTATTTT
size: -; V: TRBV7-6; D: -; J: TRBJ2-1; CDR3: CASSTTAGPLLRNEQFF; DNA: TGTGCCAGCAGCACCACCGCAGGGCCCCTTCTGCGCAATGAGCAGTTCTTC
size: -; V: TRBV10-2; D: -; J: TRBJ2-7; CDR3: CASTPGYEQYF; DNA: TGCGCCAGCACCCCAGGGTACGAGCAGTACTTC
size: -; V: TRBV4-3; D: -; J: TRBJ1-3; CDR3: CASSQNRDSGNTIYF; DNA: TGCGCCAGCAGCCAAAACAGGGACTCTGGAAACACCATATATTTT